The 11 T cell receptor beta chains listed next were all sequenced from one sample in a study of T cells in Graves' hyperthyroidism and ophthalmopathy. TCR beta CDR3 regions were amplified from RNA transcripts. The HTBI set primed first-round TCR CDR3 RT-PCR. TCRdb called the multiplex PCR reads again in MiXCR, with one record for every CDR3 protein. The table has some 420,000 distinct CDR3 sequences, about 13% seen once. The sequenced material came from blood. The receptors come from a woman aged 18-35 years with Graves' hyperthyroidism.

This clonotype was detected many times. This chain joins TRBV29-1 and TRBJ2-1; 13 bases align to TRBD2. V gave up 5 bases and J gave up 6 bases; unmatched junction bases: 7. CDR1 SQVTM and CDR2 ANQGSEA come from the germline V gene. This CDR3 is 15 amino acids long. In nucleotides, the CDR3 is TGCAGCGTTCGGACTAGCGGGAGTGTAGGCAATGAGCAGTTCTTC. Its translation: CSVRTSGSVGNEQFF.

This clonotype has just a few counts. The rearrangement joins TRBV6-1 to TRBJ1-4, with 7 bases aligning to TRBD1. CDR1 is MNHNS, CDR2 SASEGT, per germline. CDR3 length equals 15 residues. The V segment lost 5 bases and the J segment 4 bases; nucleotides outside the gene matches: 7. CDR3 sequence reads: CASSSRDSYNEKLFF. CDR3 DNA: TGTGCCAGCAGTAGCCGGGACAGCTATAATGAAAAACTGTTTTTT.

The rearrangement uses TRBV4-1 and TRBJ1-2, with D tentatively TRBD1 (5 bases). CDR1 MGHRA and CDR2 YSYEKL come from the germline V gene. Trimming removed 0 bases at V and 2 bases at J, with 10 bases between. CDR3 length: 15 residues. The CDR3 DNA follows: TGCGCCAGCAGCCAAGATGGGGGGTTGAACTATGGCTACACCTTC. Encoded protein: CASSQDGGLNYGYTF.

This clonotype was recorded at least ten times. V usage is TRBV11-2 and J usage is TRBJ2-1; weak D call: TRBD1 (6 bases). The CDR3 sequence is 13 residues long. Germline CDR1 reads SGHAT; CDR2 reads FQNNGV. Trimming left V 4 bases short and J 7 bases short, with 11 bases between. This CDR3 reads CASSSDSWNEQFF. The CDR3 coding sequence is TGTGCCAGCAGCTCGGACAGTTGGAATGAGCAGTTCTTC.

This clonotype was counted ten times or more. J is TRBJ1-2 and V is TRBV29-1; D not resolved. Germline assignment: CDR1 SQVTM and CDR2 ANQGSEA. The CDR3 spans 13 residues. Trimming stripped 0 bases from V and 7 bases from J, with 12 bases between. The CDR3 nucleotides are TGCAGCGTTGAAGATCATAGCGTCTTTGGCTACACCTTC. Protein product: CSVEDHSVFGYTF.

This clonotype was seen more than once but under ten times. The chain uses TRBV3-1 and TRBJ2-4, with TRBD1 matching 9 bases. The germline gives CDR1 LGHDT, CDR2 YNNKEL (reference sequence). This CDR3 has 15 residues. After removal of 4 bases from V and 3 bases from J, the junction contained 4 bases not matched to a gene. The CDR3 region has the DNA TGTGCCAGCAGCCCCCGACAGGGGGACAAAAACATTCAGTACTTC. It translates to CASSPRQGDKNIQYF.

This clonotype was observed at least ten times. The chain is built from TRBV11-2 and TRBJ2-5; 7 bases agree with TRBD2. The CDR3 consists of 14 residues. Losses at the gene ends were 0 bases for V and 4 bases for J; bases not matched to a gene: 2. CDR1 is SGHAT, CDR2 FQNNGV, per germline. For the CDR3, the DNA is TGTGCCAGCAGCTTAGAATGGGGGGGAGAGACCCAGTACTTC. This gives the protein CASSLEWGGETQYF.

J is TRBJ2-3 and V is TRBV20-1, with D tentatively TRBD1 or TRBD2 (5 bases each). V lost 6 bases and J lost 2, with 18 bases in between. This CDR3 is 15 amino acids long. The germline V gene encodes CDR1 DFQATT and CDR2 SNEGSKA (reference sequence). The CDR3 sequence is CSAGDVLFNTDTQYF. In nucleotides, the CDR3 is TGCAGTGCAGGGGACGTCCTCTTTAACACAGATACGCAGTATTTT.

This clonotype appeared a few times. CDR3 in DNA: TGTGCCAGCAGCCAAGAGGGACAGAGGTATGGCTACACCTTC. Its protein product is CASSQEGQRYGYTF. V gene TRBV3-1 combines with J gene TRBJ1-2; 7 bases map to TRBD1. This CDR3 has 14 amino acids. Trimming took 0 bases from V and 5 from J; bases not matched to a gene: 3. CDR1 is LGHDT and CDR2 is YNNKEL in the germline V gene (reference sequence). Full variable domain (remainder filled in from reference TRBV3-1 and TRBJ1-2): DTAVSQTPKYLVTQMGNDKSIKCEQNLGHDTMYWYKQDSKKFLKIMFSYNNKELIINETVPNRFSPKSPDKAHLNLHINSLELGDSAVYFCASSQEGQRYGYTFGSGTRLTVV.

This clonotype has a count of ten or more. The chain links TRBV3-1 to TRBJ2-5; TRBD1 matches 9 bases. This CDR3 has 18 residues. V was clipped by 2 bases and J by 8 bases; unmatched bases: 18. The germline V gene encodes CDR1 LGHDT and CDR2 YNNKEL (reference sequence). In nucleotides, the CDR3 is TGTGCCAGCAGCCAAATAACGACCGGGACAGGGATCAAGAGAACCCAGTACTTC. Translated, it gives CASSQITTGTGIKRTQYF.

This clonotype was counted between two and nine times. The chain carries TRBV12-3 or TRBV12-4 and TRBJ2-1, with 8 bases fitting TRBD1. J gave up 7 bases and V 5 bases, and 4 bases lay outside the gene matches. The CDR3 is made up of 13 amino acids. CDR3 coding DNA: TGTGCCAGCAGTCCACGACAGGGGAATGAGCAGTTCTTC. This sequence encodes CASSPRQGNEQFF.